A selection of T cell receptor beta chains follows, all from one sample in a study of T cells in localized non-small cell lung cancer. Libraries were prepared by immunoSEQ multiplex PCR; TCRdb keeps only in-frame clonotypes and omits some of them. The table lists about 24,000 clones, around 90% of them singletons. The sequenced sample was peripheral blood, obtained before any cancer treatment. Source of these receptors: a woman aged 40-70 years with stage I lung adenocarcinoma. Each CDR3 is given with its conserved first and last residue. Each record gives: D gene, J gene, V gene, clone size, CDR3 DNA, CDR3 protein. The D gene is left open where the match is weak. Rows give clone size only sometimes, using once, few, many, or a class for an expanded clone.

>TRBD1|TRBJ2-3|TRBV15|.
TGTGCCACCAGCAGAGACCCGGACAGGGCGGACACAGATACGCAGTATTTT
CATSRDPDRADTDTQYF
>.|TRBJ2-7|TRBV4-1|.
TGCGCCAGCAGCCAAGTATCCATGCCTACCCCCCACGAGCAGTACTTC
CASSQVSMPTPHEQYF
>.|TRBJ2-6|TRBV28|.
TGTGCCAGCAGTTTAGTAGGACTCCGAAACGGGGCCAACGTCCTGACTTTC
CASSLVGLRNGANVLTF
>TRBD1|TRBJ2-7|TRBV19|once
TGTGCCAGTCGCCGGACAGGGGCCCCGGGGGAGCAGTACTTC
CASRRTGAPGEQYF
>.|TRBJ1-1|TRBV6-1|.
TGTGCCAGCAGTCTTCAGGACACATTGAACACTGAAGCTTTCTTT
CASSLQDTLNTEAFF
>.|TRBJ2-5|TRBV13|.
TGTGCCAGCAGCAACTATCACCACAGTCAGGTCCTCCAAGAGACCCAGTACTTC
CASSNYHHSQVLQETQYF
>.|TRBJ2-4|TRBV7-9|.
TGTGCCAGCAGCCTAGGGGGAGGGAATGTAGCCAAAAACATTCAGTACTTC
CASSLGGGNVAKNIQYF
>.|TRBJ2-7|TRBV27|.
TGTGCCAGCAGTGCCCCAAGGACCGGATTCTACGAGCAGTACTTC
CASSAPRTGFYEQYF
>.|TRBJ1-1|TRBV30|.
TGTGCCTGGAGTGTGGACATAGACACTGAAGCTTTCTTT
CAWSVDIDTEAFF
>.|TRBJ2-7|TRBV10-3|.
TGTGCCATCAGTGAGGGGACCTACGAGCAGTACTTC
CAISEGTYEQYF
>.|TRBJ2-5|TRBV6-5|.
TGTGCCAGCAGTCTGGACGAGCAAGAGACCCAGTACTTC
CASSLDEQETQYF
>.|TRBJ1-2|TRBV19|.
TGTGCCAGCGGACAGTATGGCTACACCTTC
CASGQYGYTF
>.|TRBJ2-6|TRBV19|once
TGTGCCAGTAGGACTTCTGGGACCGGGGCCAACGTCCTGACTTTC
CASRTSGTGANVLTF
>TRBD2|TRBJ2-5|TRBV10-3|.
TGTGCCATCAGGAGCGGGATGGGTGAGACCCAGTACTTC
CAIRSGMGETQYF
>TRBD2|TRBJ2-3|TRBV27|.
TGTGCCACTCAAGGGGGACTAGCGGCGCCAGATACGCAGTATTTT
CATQGGLAAPDTQYF
>.|TRBJ2-7|TRBV4-1|.
TGCGCCAGCAGCCAAGGGCCAGCGACTTCCTACGAGCAGTACTTC
CASSQGPATSYEQYF
>TRBD1|TRBJ1-2|TRBV28|.
TGTGCCAGCGGGACAGCCCGTGGCTACACCTTC
CASGTARGYTF
>.|TRBJ2-7|TRBV4-1|.
TGCGCCAGCAGCCAAGTGGCAAGGGGCTCCTACGAGCAGTACTTC
CASSQVARGSYEQYF
>.|TRBJ1-1|TRBV6-1|.
TGTGCCAGCAGGACAGCAGTAGGTGAACTCGCTGAAGCTTTCTTT
CASRTAVGELAEAFF
>.|TRBJ2-7|TRBV5-1|.
TGCGCCAGCAGCTTCAGGGGCTACGAGCAGTACTTC
CASSFRGYEQYF
>.|TRBJ1-3|TRBV19|.
TGTGCCAGTAGTATAATCAAGGGGGAAACTGGAAACACCATATATTTT
CASSIIKGETGNTIYF
>.|TRBJ1-1|TRBV28|.
TGTGCCAGCAGTCTCCTGAACACTGAAGCTTTCTTT
CASSLLNTEAFF
>.|TRBJ2-5|TRBV11-1|.
TGTGCCAGCAGCTTGACGGGTTTAGAGACCCAGTACTTC
CASSLTGLETQYF
>.|TRBJ1-2|TRBV6-5|.
TGTGCCAGCAGGGGGGAAGGCTATGGCTACACCTTC
CASRGEGYGYTF
>.|TRBJ2-3|TRBV9|.
TGTGCCAGCAGCCGAACTAGCAGTTATAACTTCGCAGATACGCAGTATTTT
CASSRTSSYNFADTQYF
>.|TRBJ2-1|TRBV27|.
TGTGCCAGCAGTTTGGGCGCCATCGGCGGGAATGAGCAGTTCTTC
CASSLGAIGGNEQFF
>.|TRBJ1-2|TRBV2|.
TGTGCCAGCAGTGTTGAGGGTACCCCCCGCCGTGGCTACACCTTC
CASSVEGTPRRGYTF
>.|TRBJ2-3|TRBV4-1|once
TGCGCCAGCAGCCAAGATCGTGGCCGAATATCAACAGATACGCAGTATTTT
CASSQDRGRISTDTQYF
>TRBD1|TRBJ2-7|TRBV19|.
TGTGCCAGTAGTAGAACAGGGGGGAACGAGCAGTACTTC
CASSRTGGNEQYF
>.|TRBJ2-1|TRBV10-3|.
TGTGCCATCAGTGTGGAGGAGTACAATGAGCAGTTCTTC
CAISVEEYNEQFF
>.|TRBJ1-2|TRBV28|.
TGTGCCAGCAGTAGGGGATTTAAGGGTGGCTACACCTTC
CASSRGFKGGYTF
>TRBD2|TRBJ2-1|TRBV18|.
TGTGCCAGTCAGACTAGCTTAGACAATGAGCAGTTCTTC
CASQTSLDNEQFF
>.|TRBJ1-3|TRBV6-5|.
TGTGCCAGCAGTTACTCGAGTGGGGGAGGAAACACCATATATTTT
CASSYSSGGGNTIYF
>TRBD2|TRBJ2-3|TRBV19|.
TGTGCCAGTAGTATAGCACTAGCGGGAGCCCTAGATACGCAGTATTTT
CASSIALAGALDTQYF
>.|TRBJ2-1|TRBV6-1|once
TGTGCCAGCAGTAACAGATACAATGAGCAGTTCTTC
CASSNRYNEQFF
>.|TRBJ2-1|TRBV30|once
TGTGCCTGGAGCTTACTTCATGAGCAGTTCTTC
CAWSLLHEQFF
>.|TRBJ2-2|TRBV5-1|.
TGCGCCAGCAGCTTGGTAGGGACCGGGGAGCTGTTTTTT
CASSLVGTGELFF
>.|TRBJ1-2|TRBV28|.
TGTGCCAGCAGCCCAATCCCGGGGGTCACCTTC
CASSPIPGVTF
>TRBD1|TRBJ1-1|TRBV18|.
TGTGCCAGCTCACCGGGGGGACAGGACACTGAAGCTTTCTTT
CASSPGGQDTEAFF